The 10 T cell receptor beta chains reported below all come from one sample, sequenced in a study of T-cell reconstitution after alpha-beta-depleted transplantation in children. The library targeted TCRbeta and was prepared with unique molecular identifiers. TCRdb re-called the PCR reads with MiXCR, one entry per CDR3 protein. The data hold about 7,900 distinct CDR3 sequences, with 25% to 35% observed a single time. The material was peripheral blood, obtained 60 days after TCRalphabeta/CD19-depleted stem cell transplant. These receptors originate from a boy in the first two years of life who had a stem cell transplant for SCID, so the T cells may come from the graft donor.

This clonotype was seen at least ten times. This chain connects TRBV24-1 to TRBJ1-1; perhaps TRBD1 as D (5 bases). The germline V gene encodes CDR1 KGHDR and CDR2 SFDVKD. CDR3 length: 16 amino acids. Trimming removed 0 bases at V and 0 bases at J, with 10 bases between. The CDR3 nucleotides are TGTGCCACCAGTGATTTGCGCCGGGACCTGAACACTGAAGCTTTCTTT. The encoded protein is CATSDLRRDLNTEAFF.

This chain joins TRBV4-1 and TRBJ2-7; no reliable D call. This CDR3 has 16 residues. V was trimmed by 0 bases and J by 3 bases, leaving 15 bases between them. Germline V lookup: CDR1 MGHRA, CDR2 YSYEKL. CDR3 bases: TGCGCCAGCAGCCAAGACGCACACCCAGCCGACTACGAGCAGTACTTC. Protein: CASSQDAHPADYEQYF.

In DNA, the CDR3 is TGCAGTGCTAGAGCGGTGGGATCCTACGAGCAGTACTTC. Its translation is CSARAVGSYEQYF. This chain uses TRBV20-1 with TRBJ2-7; D is unclear. V was trimmed by 1 base and J by 1 base, leaving 8 bases between them. CDR3 length equals 13 residues. Germline lookup yields CDR1 DFQATT and CDR2 SNEGSKA (reference sequence).

The V and J genes are TRBV12-3 or TRBV12-4 and TRBJ2-2; 7 bases fit TRBD2. Trimming removed 5 bases from V and 3 bases from J; junction bases left unmatched: 9. CDR3 size: 16 residues. The CDR3 spells CASSPTGRLDTGELFF. The CDR3 DNA reads as TGTGCCAGCAGTCCAACCGGGAGGCTCGACACCGGGGAGCTGTTTTTT.

The chain couples TRBV29-1 to TRBJ2-7, with TRBD2 matching 13 bases. The CDR3 sequence is 14 residues long. The J segment lost 7 bases and the V segment lost 6 bases, leaving 9 bases of the junction unmatched. Germline CDR1 is SQVTM and CDR2 is ANQGSEA. The CDR3 here is CSVKGRLAGGEQYF. The CDR3 DNA reads as TGCAGCGTAAAAGGGAGACTAGCGGGAGGTGAGCAGTACTTC.

In this sample, this clonotype is medium-sized. The chain couples TRBV5-5 to TRBJ1-5; no definite D call. Trimming removed 2 bases from V and 6 bases from J, with 12 bases in between. CDR3 size: 14 residues. Germline CDR1 is SGHKS and CDR2 is YYEKEE (reference sequence). In DNA form, the CDR3 reads TGTGCCAGCAGCTTTTTCCAACGGGGTCAGCCCCAGCATTTT. It is translated as CASSFFQRGQPQHF.

This clonotype was seen many times. The CDR3 sequence is CASSYRSRVEASEQFF. CDR3 nucleotides: TGTGCCAGCAGTTACCGCTCCAGGGTTGAAGCAAGTGAGCAGTTCTTC. The rearrangement uses TRBV6-5 and TRBJ2-1, with D perhaps TRBD1 (5 bases). Germline values: CDR1 MNHEY, CDR2 SVGAGI. V lost 2 bases, J lost 9 bases, and 20 bases lay in between. The CDR3 contains 16 residues.

J is TRBJ2-7 and V is TRBV20-1, with 8 bases matching TRBD2. Germline V gene lookup returns CDR1 DFQATT and CDR2 SNEGSKA (reference sequence). The CDR3 extends over 14 amino acids. The trim removed 0 bases at V and 3 bases at J, leaving 4 bases unmatched. This CDR3 reads CSAREGLEGYEQYF. In nucleotides, the CDR3 is TGCAGTGCTAGAGAGGGACTAGAGGGCTACGAGCAGTACTTC.

The chain couples TRBV11-2 to TRBJ2-3; D uncertain. The CDR3 spans 15 residues. Germline assignment: CDR1 SGHAT and CDR2 FQNNGV. Trimming cost V 0 bases and J 2 bases, with 9 bases left between them. The CDR3 is CASSLDDLFTDTQYF. The CDR3 nucleotides read TGTGCCAGCAGCTTAGATGACCTTTTCACAGATACGCAGTATTTT.

In its sample, this clonotype is medium-sized (0.01 to 0.1%). The V gene is TRBV5-1, the J gene TRBJ1-2; no definite D call. This CDR3 comprises 12 residues. The V and J ends lost 7 bases and 5 bases respectively, with 12 bases between them. Germline-derived CDR1 and CDR2 are SGHRS and YFSETQ. The CDR3 coding sequence is TGCGCCAGCTTCCGAAGTCGATATGGCTACACCTTC. Its protein product is CASFRSRYGYTF.